The clone carrying this T cell receptor beta chain occurred a few times. A much larger clone sits a single nucleotide away, making a read error possible. The study excluded patients with uncontrolled infection, other autoimmune disease, pregnancy or lactation. Thyroid ultrasound and orbital computed tomography, with clinical symptoms and serum thyroxine and TRAb, informed diagnoses. PBMCs were collected from a 10 ml volume of fresh peripheral blood. What was amplified from RNA transcripts were TCR beta CDR3 regions. With the HTBI primer set, the TCR CDR3 went through a first round of RT-PCR. TCRdb re-called the multiplex PCR reads through MiXCR, storing one row per CDR3 protein. The table includes 300,000 to 400,000 distinct CDR3 sequences, approximately 14% detected once. This entry belongs to a study of T cells in Graves' hyperthyroidism and ophthalmopathy. Germline V gene lookup returns CDR1 SGHAT and CDR2 FQNNGV. This CDR3 spans 13 amino acids. With 1 base removed from V and 6 bases from J, the gap between germline ends came to 10 bases.

The J gene is TRBJ2-7, the V gene TRBV11-2; D is uncertain. Sequencing used blood. This sequence originates from a young woman with Graves' hyperthyroidism. The CDR3 sequence: CASSLAHNCEQYF. The CDR3, as DNA: TGTGCCAGCAGCTTAGCTCACAACTGCGAGCAGTACTTC.